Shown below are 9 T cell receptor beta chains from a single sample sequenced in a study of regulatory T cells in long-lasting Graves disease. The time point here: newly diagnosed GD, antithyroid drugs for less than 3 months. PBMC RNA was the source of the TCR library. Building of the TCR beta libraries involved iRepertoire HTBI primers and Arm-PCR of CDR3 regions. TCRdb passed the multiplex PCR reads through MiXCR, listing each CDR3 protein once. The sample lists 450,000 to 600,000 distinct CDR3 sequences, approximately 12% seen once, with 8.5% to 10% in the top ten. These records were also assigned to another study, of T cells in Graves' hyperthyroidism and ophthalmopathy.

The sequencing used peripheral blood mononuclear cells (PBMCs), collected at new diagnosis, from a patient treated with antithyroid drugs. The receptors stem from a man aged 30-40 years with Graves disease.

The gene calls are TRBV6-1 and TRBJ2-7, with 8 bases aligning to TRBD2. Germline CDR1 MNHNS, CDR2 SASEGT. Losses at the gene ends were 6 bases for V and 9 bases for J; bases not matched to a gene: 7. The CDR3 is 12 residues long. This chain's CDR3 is CASRQAGEVQYF. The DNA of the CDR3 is TGTGCCAGCAGACAAGCGGGAGAGGTGCAGTACTTC.

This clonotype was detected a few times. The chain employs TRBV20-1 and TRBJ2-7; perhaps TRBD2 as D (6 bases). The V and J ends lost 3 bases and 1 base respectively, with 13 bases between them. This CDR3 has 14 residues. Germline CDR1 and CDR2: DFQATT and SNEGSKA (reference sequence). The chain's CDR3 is CSASRTGVSYEQYF. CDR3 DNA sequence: TGCAGTGCTAGCAGGACGGGAGTTTCCTACGAGCAGTACTTC.

The CDR3 DNA is TGCGCCAGCAGCTCTGGACTAGGATCTTGGGACGGGGAGCTGTTTTTT. It encodes CASSSGLGSWDGELFF. V usage is TRBV5-1 and J usage is TRBJ2-2, with 7 nucleotides matching TRBD2. Germline V gene sequence: CDR1 SGHRS, CDR2 YFSETQ. The trim removed 3 bases at V and 7 bases at J, leaving 12 bases unmatched. CDR3 length equals 16 residues. Variable domain in full (rest from reference TRBV5-1 and TRBJ2-2): KAGVTQTPRYLIKTRGQQVTLSCSPISGHRSVSWYQQTPGQGLQFLFEYFSETQRNKGNFPGRFSGRQFSNSRSEMNVSTLELGDSALYLCASSSGLGSWDGELFFGEGSRLTVL.

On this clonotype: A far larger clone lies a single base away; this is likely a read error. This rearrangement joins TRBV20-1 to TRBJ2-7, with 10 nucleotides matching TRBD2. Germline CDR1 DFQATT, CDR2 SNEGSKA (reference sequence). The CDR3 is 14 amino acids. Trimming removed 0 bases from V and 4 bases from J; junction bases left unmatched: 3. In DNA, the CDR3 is TGCAGTGCTAGAGACCTACTAGCGGGGTACGAGCAGTACTTC. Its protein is CSARDLLAGYEQYF.

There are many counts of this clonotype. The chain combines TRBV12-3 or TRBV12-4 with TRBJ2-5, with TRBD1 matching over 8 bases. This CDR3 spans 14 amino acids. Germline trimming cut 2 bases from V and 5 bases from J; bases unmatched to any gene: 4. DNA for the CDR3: TGTGCCAGCAGTTTAACGACAGGGGCCGAGACCCAGTACTTC. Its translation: CASSLTTGAETQYF.

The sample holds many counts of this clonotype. CDR3 protein: CASSLGPSGDLYEQYF. In DNA, the CDR3 is TGTGCCAGCAGTTTAGGGCCTAGCGGGGACCTCTACGAGCAGTACTTC. This chain links TRBV12-3 or TRBV12-4 with TRBJ2-7; TRBD2 agrees at 9 bases. After removal of 1 base from V and 3 bases from J, the junction contained 7 bases not matched to a gene. The CDR3 has 16 amino acids.

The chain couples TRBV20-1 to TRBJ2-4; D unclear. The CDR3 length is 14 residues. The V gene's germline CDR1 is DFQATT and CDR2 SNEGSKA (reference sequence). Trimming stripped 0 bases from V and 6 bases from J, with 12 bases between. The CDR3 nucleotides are TGCAGTGCTAGAGATTTGGGAAAGGGAAACATTCAGTACTTC. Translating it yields CSARDLGKGNIQYF.

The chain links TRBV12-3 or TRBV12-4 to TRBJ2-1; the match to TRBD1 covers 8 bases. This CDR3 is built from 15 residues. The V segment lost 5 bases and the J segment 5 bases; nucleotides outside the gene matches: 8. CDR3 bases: TGTGCCAGCAGTCCCCGGACAGGGTTAAACAATGAGCAGTTCTTC. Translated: CASSPRTGLNNEQFF.

For the CDR3, the DNA is TGTGCCACGGGACGGCGCACAGATACGCAGTATTTT. This codes for CATGRRTDTQYF. The chain is built from TRBV6-1 and TRBJ2-3; D possibly matches TRBD1 or TRBD2 (5 bases each). Germline V lookup: CDR1 MNHNS, CDR2 SASEGT. The CDR3 has 12 residues. Trimming shortened V by 10 bases and J by 1 base, and 9 bases separated the two germline ends.